These 3 T cell receptor beta chains share one sample of origin, sequenced in a study of monozygotic twins with inflammatory bowel disease. TCRdb reprocessed the 5' RACE reads, keeping one entry per CDR3 protein, no DNA. Found here are around 370,000 distinct CDR3 sequences; the top ten clones hold 2.6%. The material sequenced was blood. These receptors all stem from a human donor with ulcerative colitis or Crohn's disease, or a healthy co-twin of an affected twin (not recorded which).

This sequence joins TRBV5-1 and TRBJ2-5; as DNA is missing, the TRBD1 call by TCRdb cannot be tested. Per germline, CDR1 SGHRS and CDR2 YFSETQ. The length of the CDR3 is 13 residues. CDR3 amino acids: CASSSPGEETQYF.

This sequence joins TRBV6-1 and TRBJ1-2; the TCRdb call, TRBD1, lacks DNA for checking. Per germline, CDR1 MNHNS and CDR2 SASEGT. This CDR3 region has 15 residues. The CDR3 reads CASSTGTRGNYGYTF.

The V gene is TRBV4-1, the J gene TRBJ2-1; with no DNA, the TCRdb D assignment of TRBD1 cannot be verified. The germline V gene encodes CDR1 MGHRA and CDR2 YSYEKL. This CDR3 has 17 amino acids. The CDR3 reads CASSFLSGAGASNEQFF.